These 31 T cell receptor beta chains were sequenced from one sample in a study of patients and donors after allogeneic stem cell transplantation (dated by TCRdb to between 2020 and 2021). The library was obtained by RT-PCR. The listed sequencing device is NextSeq 550. The public reads were reprocessed in TCRdb via fastp at Q25 and MiXCR, keeping in-frame beta chains. All rows with the same CDR3 protein become a single entry with the most common DNA and genes. In all, the sample holds about a million distinct CDR3 sequences, and about a sixth of those were seen once. Around 6% of the sample is taken by the ten largest. The sequencing input was blood, either unsorted or a sorted T cell fraction (not recorded which). Source of these receptors: a human donor who was either an allogeneic HSCT recipient or a stem cell or donor lymphocyte infusion donor (not recorded which). It is not recorded whose cells these are; they may come from a transplant donor.

This clonotype was seen only a few times. This chain uses TRBV20-1 with TRBJ1-1; D not resolved. The germline V gene has CDR1 DFQATT and CDR2 SNEGSKA (reference sequence). The ends were cut back, 5 bases at V and 4 bases at J, with 14 bases in the middle. This CDR3 region has 13 residues. This CDR3 reads CSALKTPSTEAFF. The CDR3 region has the DNA TGCAGTGCTCTGAAGACACCGAGCACTGAAGCTTTCTTT.

The chain employs TRBV20-1 and TRBJ2-5; 11 nucleotides align to TRBD1. The germline V gene has CDR1 DFQATT and CDR2 SNEGSKA (reference sequence). The CDR3 loop spans 17 amino acids. V lost 1 base and J lost 2; bases outside the gene matches: 9. CDR3 bases: TGCAGTGCTAGAGTCCTTAGGGACAGGGGGATTCAAGAGACCCAGTACTTC. As protein: CSARVLRDRGIQETQYF.

The chain is built from TRBV14 and TRBJ2-1; D could derive from TRBD1 or TRBD2 (5 bases each). Trimming left V 2 bases short and J 9 bases short, with 11 bases between. This CDR3 is 13 amino acids long. Germline lookup yields CDR1 SGHDN and CDR2 FVKESK. The DNA for the CDR3 is TGTGCCAGCAGCCAACTAACTGGGACTGAGCAGTTCTTC. Translating it yields CASSQLTGTEQFF.

This clonotype was found a few times. The rearrangement joins TRBV24-1 to TRBJ1-5, with 7 bases aligning to TRBD1. Unmatched junction bases numbered 6, after V lost 3 bases and J lost 5 bases. The CDR3 loop spans 15 amino acids. Germline CDR1 and CDR2: KGHDR and SFDVKD. CDR3 sequence: CATSDPFTGDQPQHF. CDR3 DNA: TGTGCCACCAGTGATCCCTTTACAGGGGATCAGCCCCAGCATTTT.

This chain joins TRBV7-3 and TRBJ2-7; tentatively, D is TRBD1 (6 bases). CDR3 length: 13 amino acids. CDR1 and CDR2 from the germline V gene are SGHTA and FQGTGA. V lost 5 bases, J lost 7 bases, and 15 bases lay in between. The CDR3 DNA is TGTGCCAGCAGCCCTACAGGGTTAATGGAGCAGTACTTC. Residues: CASSPTGLMEQYF.

J is TRBJ2-1 and V is TRBV6-2 or TRBV6-3; TRBD2 aligns across 9 bases. This CDR3 contains 15 residues. Germline loops: CDR1 MNHEY, CDR2 SVGEGT. Trimming cost V 2 bases and J 6 bases; bases outside gene matches: 5. The CDR3 protein is CASSYRGGAINEQFF. DNA for the CDR3: TGTGCCAGCAGTTACCGCGGGGGGGCGATCAATGAGCAGTTCTTC.

This clonotype was detected ten times or more. J is TRBJ2-2 and V is TRBV5-1; D assignment may be TRBD1 or TRBD2 (6 bases each). Germline assignment: CDR1 SGHRS and CDR2 YFSETQ. The V and J ends lost 4 bases and 0 bases respectively, with 16 bases between them. The CDR3 has 17 amino acids. CDR3 in DNA: TGCGCCAGCAGCCTGGGTGTCGGGGGCGCGAACACCGGGGAGCTGTTTTTT. Its protein product is CASSLGVGGANTGELFF.

This clonotype appeared a few times. CDR3 amino acids: CASSLGGRYIQYF. Written as DNA, the CDR3 is TGTGCCAGCAGCTTAGGGGGCAGGTACATTCAGTACTTC. The chain is built from TRBV7-2 and TRBJ2-4, with D possibly being TRBD1 (5 bases). This CDR3 region has 13 residues. Germline V gene data show CDR1 as SGHTA and CDR2 as FQGNSA. Trimming removed 1 base at V and 8 bases at J, with 9 bases between.

This clonotype occurred a few times. The chain carries TRBV4-3 and TRBJ1-4; tentative D call: TRBD1 (6 bases). Germline assignment: CDR1 LGHNA and CDR2 YSLEER. V lost 4 bases and J lost 0, with 15 bases in between. CDR3 length: 17 residues. The CDR3 DNA reads as TGCGCCAGCAGCCGAACGGGGGGGCCGACAACTAATGAAAAACTGTTTTTT. It codes for CASSRTGGPTTNEKLFF.

A few counts support this clonotype. This rearrangement joins TRBV30 to TRBJ1-1; D might be TRBD1 (5 bases). Germline CDR1 is GTSNPN and CDR2 is SVGIG (reference sequence). CDR3 length equals 13 residues. V was trimmed by 5 bases and J by 0 bases, leaving 10 bases between them. The CDR3 is CAWERQLNTEAFF. In nucleotides, the CDR3 is TGTGCCTGGGAAAGACAGCTGAACACTGAAGCTTTCTTT. Full variable domain (missing parts from reference TRBV30 and TRBJ1-1): SQTIHQWPATLVQPVGSPLSLECTVEGTSNPNLYWYRQAAGRGLQLLFYSVGIGQISSEVPQNLSASRPQDRQFILSSKKLLLSDSGFYLCAWERQLNTEAFFGQGTRLTVV.

The chain links TRBV20-1 to TRBJ1-4; D may be TRBD1 (5 bases). Trimming cost V 2 bases and J 0 bases, with 16 bases left between them. The CDR3 has 17 residues. CDR1 is DFQATT, CDR2 SNEGSKA, per germline (reference sequence). The CDR3 DNA is TGCAGTGCTAGAAGAGGCGCAGGGAAGTCAACTAATGAAAAACTGTTTTTT. It is translated as CSARRGAGKSTNEKLFF.

This clonotype was counted many times. The V and J genes are TRBV29-1 and TRBJ1-5; unclear D gene. The CDR3 runs to 14 residues. Germline V gene sequence: CDR1 SQVTM, CDR2 ANQGSEA. V gave up 3 bases and J gave up 0 bases, with 9 bases separating them. CDR3 nucleotides: TGCAGCGTTGAGTTAGGCAATAGCAATCAGCCCCAGCATTTT. Translating it yields CSVELGNSNQPQHF.

This clonotype was recorded a few times. The gene calls are TRBV30 and TRBJ2-5, with D possibly being TRBD1 or TRBD2 (6 bases each). Germline V gene sequence: CDR1 GTSNPN, CDR2 SVGIG (reference sequence). Trimming took off 4 bases at V and 5 bases at J, with 11 bases between the two ends. CDR3 length equals 12 residues. As DNA, the CDR3 is TGTGCCTGGAAGACAGGAGGGGAGACCCAGTACTTC. As protein: CAWKTGGETQYF.

This clonotype was seen ten or more times. The junction does not match germline at one end; this may be a read error. The chain links TRBV12-3 or TRBV12-4 to TRBJ2-7; unclear D gene. This CDR3 spans 12 amino acids. The DNA for the CDR3 is TGTGCCAGCAGCTTAGTGAACTACGAGCAGTACTTC. Protein: CASSLVNYEQYF.

The chain links TRBV24-1 to TRBJ2-1; D gene unclear. V was trimmed by 5 bases and J by 4 bases, leaving 8 bases between them. The CDR3 loop spans 13 amino acids. Germline-derived CDR1 and CDR2 are KGHDR and SFDVKD. CDR3 loop: CATSGTAYNEQFF. CDR3 DNA: TGTGCCACCAGTGGTACAGCTTACAATGAGCAGTTCTTC.

This clonotype was seen more than once but under ten times. V is TRBV12-3 or TRBV12-4 and J is TRBJ2-1, with 11 nucleotides matching TRBD2. The CDR3 contains 17 residues. V shed 5 bases and J 7 bases; nucleotides not matched to a gene: 13. For the CDR3, the DNA is TGTGCCAGCAGTCCCTGGAGTGTAGCGGGAGGGTGGAATGAGCAGTTCTTC. Translating gives CASSPWSVAGGWNEQFF.

This clonotype was found a few times. The genes are TRBV10-3 and TRBJ2-3; D is ambiguous. The V end was cut by 0 bases, the J end by 0 bases, with 16 bases between. Germline V gene lookup returns CDR1 ENHRY and CDR2 SYGVKD. The CDR3 spans 18 residues. CDR3 amino acids: CAISESVKRRSSTDTQYF. The CDR3, as DNA: TGTGCCATCAGTGAGTCAGTTAAACGACGGTCTAGCACAGATACGCAGTATTTT.

In this sample, this clonotype turned up a few times. V gene TRBV7-2 combines with J gene TRBJ1-2; no clear D. The CDR3 runs 15 residues. Per germline, CDR1 SGHTA and CDR2 FQGNSA. The V gene lost 2 bases and the J gene lost 0 bases, with 10 bases spanning the gap. CDR3 bases: TGTGCCAGCAGCTTATCCGCCAGCCCTAACTATGGCTACACCTTC. Its translation is CASSLSASPNYGYTF.

The chain employs TRBV7-2 and TRBJ2-1; no firm D call. Between the trimmed V and J ends, which lost 4 bases and 6 bases, there was a span of 10 bases. This CDR3 region has 13 residues. The germline V gene encodes CDR1 SGHTA and CDR2 FQGNSA. This chain's CDR3 is CASSSPHRNEQFF. In DNA form, the CDR3 reads TGTGCCAGCAGCTCCCCCCACCGCAATGAGCAGTTCTTC.

This clonotype was detected only a few times. The chain joins TRBV7-3 to TRBJ2-1; D may be TRBD1 (6 bases). The germline CDR1 and CDR2 sequences are SGHTA and FQGTGA. This CDR3 is 13 amino acids long. V was pared by 2 bases and J by 14 bases, with 16 bases between. Written as DNA, the CDR3 is TGTGCCAGCAGCTTACCCACCAGGACAGTTAAGTTCTTC. The encoded protein is CASSLPTRTVKFF.

This clonotype was observed a few times. The chain carries TRBV5-5 and TRBJ1-5; no clear D. Trimming took off 0 bases at V and 3 bases at J, with 13 bases between the two ends. This CDR3 is 16 amino acids long. The germline gives CDR1 SGHKS, CDR2 YYEKEE (reference sequence). CDR3 sequence reads: CASSLGPRTDNQPQHF. The CDR3, as DNA: TGTGCCAGCAGCTTGGGTCCGAGAACAGACAATCAGCCCCAGCATTTT.

This clonotype showed up just a few times. This chain connects TRBV11-2 to TRBJ2-6, with 8 bases fitting TRBD2. With 7 bases clipped from V and 4 bases from J, the junction kept 6 bases outside the gene matches. The CDR3 spans 15 residues. Germline lookup yields CDR1 SGHAT and CDR2 FQNNGV. CDR3 bases: TGTGCCAGCACCCCGGGGGGGAGAGGGGCCAACGTCCTGACTTTC. It translates to CASTPGGRGANVLTF.

This clonotype was detected a few times. The rearrangement uses TRBV18 and TRBJ1-3, with no clear D. This CDR3 has 16 residues. The germline V gene has CDR1 KGHSH and CDR2 LQKENI. V lost 4 bases, J lost 2 bases, and 15 bases lay in between. CDR3 in amino acids: CASSLRPTETGNTIYF. In nucleotides, the CDR3 is TGTGCCAGCTCACTCAGACCCACAGAGACTGGAAACACCATATATTTT.

This clonotype was recorded at least ten times. The chain is built from TRBV20-1 and TRBJ2-4; D call uncertain. Germline V lookup: CDR1 DFQATT, CDR2 SNEGSKA (reference sequence). CDR3 length equals 16 residues. V was trimmed by 0 bases and J by 0 bases, leaving 12 bases between them. The CDR3 DNA reads as TGCAGTGCTAGAGATACTAACAGTTTAGCCAAAAACATTCAGTACTTC. It specifies CSARDTNSLAKNIQYF.

This clonotype was found a few times. The chain uses TRBV5-6 and TRBJ1-1, with D perhaps matching TRBD1 (5 bases). The CDR3 has 13 amino acids. Germline CDR1 is SGHDT and CDR2 is YYEEEE. V was shortened by 4 bases and J by 9 bases, with 16 bases between the two germline ends. The CDR3 is CASSPGSGDKAFF. DNA of the CDR3: TGTGCCAGCAGCCCTGGATCGGGGGATAAAGCTTTCTTT.

The V gene is TRBV27, the J gene TRBJ1-5; 9 nucleotides align to TRBD1. The CDR3 runs 16 residues. Germline trimming cut 5 bases from V and 6 bases from J; bases unmatched to any gene: 11. The germline CDR1 and CDR2 sequences are MNHEY and SMNVEV (reference sequence). CDR3 bases: TGTGCCAGCAGTCGTACAGGACAGGGGAGGCCTCAGCCCCAGCATTTT. Protein: CASSRTGQGRPQPQHF.

There are many counts of this clonotype. J is TRBJ1-2 and V is TRBV6-6; D remains unclear. The V and J ends lost 6 bases and 2 bases respectively, with 7 bases between them. Germline V lookup: CDR1 MNHNY, CDR2 SVGAGI (reference sequence). The CDR3 loop spans 12 amino acids. The CDR3 sequence: CASRPGNYGYTF. The CDR3 DNA follows: TGTGCCAGCAGGCCCGGGAACTATGGCTACACCTTC.

Details on this clonotype: This may come from a read error, since a much larger clone is one base off. The CDR3 nucleotides read TGCGCCAGCAGCTTGGTTGGGACTAGCTACAATGAGCAGTTCTTC. It encodes CASSLVGTSYNEQFF. The chain uses TRBV5-1 and TRBJ2-1; 8 bases map to TRBD2. The CDR3 extends over 15 amino acids. V gave up 0 bases and J gave up 3 bases; unmatched junction bases: 2. Germline-derived CDR1 and CDR2 are SGHRS and YFSETQ. The variable domain in full, completed from reference TRBV5-1 and TRBJ2-1, reads KAGVTQTPRYLIKTRGQQVTLSCSPISGHRSVSWYQQTPGQGLQFLFEYFSETQRNKGNFPGRFSGRQFSNSRSEMNVSTLELGDSALYLCASSLVGTSYNEQFFGPGTRLTVL.

This clonotype appeared a few times. This chain links TRBV2 with TRBJ2-7, with D tentatively TRBD1 or TRBD2 (6 bases each). Per the germline V gene, CDR1 is SNHLY and CDR2 is FYNNEI. V was shortened by 7 bases and J by 2 bases, with 15 bases between the two germline ends. The CDR3 sequence is 14 residues long. The CDR3 here is CASIPPGATYEQYF. The CDR3 DNA follows: TGTGCCAGCATCCCCCCGGGGGCGACCTACGAGCAGTACTTC.

This chain uses TRBV7-3 with TRBJ2-3; perhaps TRBD1 as D (5 bases). This CDR3 has 14 amino acids. The V end lost 1 base, the J end lost 5 bases, and 10 bases lay between the germline ends. CDR1 is SGHTA, CDR2 FQGTGA, per germline. CDR3 residues: CASSLRGSRDTQYF. Here the CDR3 DNA reads TGTGCCAGCAGCTTAAGGGGCTCTAGAGATACGCAGTATTTT.

The chain has TRBV7-9 and TRBJ1-6, with D tentatively TRBD1 (5 bases). This CDR3 contains 15 residues. Trimming took off 6 bases at V and 8 bases at J, with 17 bases between the two ends. CDR1 is SEHNR, CDR2 FQNEAQ, per germline (reference sequence). CDR3 sequence reads: CASRPKIRGDSPLHF. CDR3 bases: TGTGCCAGCAGACCGAAGATTCGGGGGGATTCACCCCTCCACTTT.